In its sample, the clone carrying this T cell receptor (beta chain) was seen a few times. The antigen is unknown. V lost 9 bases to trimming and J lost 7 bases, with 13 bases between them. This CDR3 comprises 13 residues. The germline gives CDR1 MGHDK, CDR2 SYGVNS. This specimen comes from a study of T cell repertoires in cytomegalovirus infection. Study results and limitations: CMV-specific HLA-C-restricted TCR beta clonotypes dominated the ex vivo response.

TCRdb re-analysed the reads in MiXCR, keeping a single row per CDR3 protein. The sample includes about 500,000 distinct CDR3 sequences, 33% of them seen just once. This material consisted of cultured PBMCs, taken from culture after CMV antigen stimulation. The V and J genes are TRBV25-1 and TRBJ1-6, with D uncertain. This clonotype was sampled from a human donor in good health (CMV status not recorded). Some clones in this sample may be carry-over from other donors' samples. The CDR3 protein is CASTPSGNSPLHF. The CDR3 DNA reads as TGTGCCAGTACTCCCTCGGGGAATTCACCCCTCCACTTT.